This T cell receptor beta chain was captured by sequencing in a study of T cell repertoires in cytomegalovirus infection. The wider study: In the study, CMV epitopes included recently identified HLA-C-restricted and well-studied HLA-B-restricted ones. Evidence of both CMV infection and a matching HLA type came from public TCR beta signatures.

Points from the study as a whole: HLA-C-restricted CMV clonotypes gave the most frequent clonotype in two of eight donors.

This clonotype was observed a few times. Its antigen is not known. The CDR3 contains 15 residues. Germline V gene data show CDR1 as LNHNV and CDR2 as YYDKDF (reference sequence). The V and J ends lost 0 bases and 3 bases respectively, with 11 bases between them. TCRdb independently ran MiXCR on the reads; one entry per CDR3 protein. This table holds roughly 800,000 distinct CDR3 sequences, about 28% found once. V gene TRBV15 combines with J gene TRBJ1-1; D might be TRBD1 (5 bases). The input for sequencing was cultured CD8+ T cells from PBMCs, taken from culture after CMV antigen stimulation. The TCR originated in a human donor in good health (CMV status not recorded). Some clones in this sample may be carry-over from other donors' samples. DNA of the CDR3: TGTGCCACCAGCAGAGATAGGACACCCTACACTGAAGCTTTCTTT. Encoded protein: CATSRDRTPYTEAFF. The variable domain in full, completed from reference TRBV15 and TRBJ1-1, reads DAMVIQNPRYQVTQFGKPVTLSCSQTLNHNVMYWYQQKSSQAPKLLFHYYDKDFNNEADTPDNFQSRRPNTSFCFLDIRSPGLGDTAMYLCATSRDRTPYTEAFFGQGTRLTVV.